This TCR beta chain was identified during a study of early T cells in non-severe SARS-CoV-2 infection. Across the whole study: Alpha and beta chains were unpaired, from unsorted whole-blood bulk RNA. Study-wide results and caveats: VDJdb matches were skewed toward anti-spike CD8 T cell responses.

Germline V gene sequence: CDR1 MGHRA, CDR2 YSYEKL. CDR3 length: 16 amino acids. The J segment lost 6 bases and the V segment lost 4 bases, leaving 12 bases of the junction unmatched. Researchers attached unique molecular identifiers to individual cDNA molecules. In TCRdb, the 5' RACE reads were re-called with MiXCR into one record per CDR3 protein. The repertoire holds about 77,000 distinct CDR3 sequences, with 5% as singletons. This clonotype was observed many times. The target antigen is unknown. Sequenced material: whole blood, taken at baseline. The receptor comes from an adult who was a healthcare worker with PCR-confirmed SARS-CoV-2 infection or an uninfected control (not recorded which). The chain uses TRBV4-1 and TRBJ2-1; 7 bases align to TRBD2. The CDR3 DNA reads TGCGCCAGCAGCCCCCTCCTTGTGGCTAGCGGCAATGAGCAGTTCTTC. This gives the protein CASSPLLVASGNEQFF.